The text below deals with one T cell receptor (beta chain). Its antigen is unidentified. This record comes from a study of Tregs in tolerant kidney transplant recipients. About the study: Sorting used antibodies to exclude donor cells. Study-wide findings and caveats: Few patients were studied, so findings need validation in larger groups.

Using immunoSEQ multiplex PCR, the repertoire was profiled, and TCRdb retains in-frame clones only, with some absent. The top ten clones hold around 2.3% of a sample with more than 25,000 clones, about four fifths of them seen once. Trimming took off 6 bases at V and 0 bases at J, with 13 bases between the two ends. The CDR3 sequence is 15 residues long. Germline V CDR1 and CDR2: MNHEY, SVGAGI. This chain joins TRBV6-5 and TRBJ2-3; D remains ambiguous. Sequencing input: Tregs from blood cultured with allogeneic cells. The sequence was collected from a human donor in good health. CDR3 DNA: TGTGCCAGCAGCTACCTAGGGTTGAGCACAGATACGCAGTATTTT. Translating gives CASSYLGLSTDTQYF.